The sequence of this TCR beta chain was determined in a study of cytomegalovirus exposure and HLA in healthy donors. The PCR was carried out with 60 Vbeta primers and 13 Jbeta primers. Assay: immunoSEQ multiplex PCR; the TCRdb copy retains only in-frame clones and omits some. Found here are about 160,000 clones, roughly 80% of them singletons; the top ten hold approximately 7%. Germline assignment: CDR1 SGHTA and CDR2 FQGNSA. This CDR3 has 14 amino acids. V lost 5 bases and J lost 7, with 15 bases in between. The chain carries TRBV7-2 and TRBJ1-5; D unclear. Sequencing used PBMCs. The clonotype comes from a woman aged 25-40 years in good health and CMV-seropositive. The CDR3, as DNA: TGTGCCAGCAGCGAGGACTTTGCCACCCAGCCCCAGCATTTT. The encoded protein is CASSEDFATQPQHF. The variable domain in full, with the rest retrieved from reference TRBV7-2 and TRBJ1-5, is GAGVSQSPSNKVTEKGKDVELRCDPISGHTALYWYRQSLGQGLEFLIYFQGNSAPDKSGLPSDRFSAERTGGSVSTLTIQRTQQEDSAVYLCASSEDFATQPQHFGDGTRLSIL.